A selection of T cell receptor beta chains follows, all from one sample in a study of T cell responses to AZD1222 COVID-19 vaccine. Sequencing was performed with immunoSEQ multiplex PCR; in TCRdb, only in-frame clones are kept and a portion is missing. Altogether around 110,000 clones are present, about 90% being singletons, with the ten largest covering 1.6%. The starting material was peripheral blood, obtained 28 days after the second AZD1222 dose. These TCRs come from an adult who received the AZD1222 COVID-19 vaccine. The CDR3 runs from the conserved cysteine through the conserved F or W. The order of the fields is CDR3 protein, CDR3 DNA, J gene, D gene, V gene. D genes are given only for firm matches.

cdr3_aa: CASSRDRGGYNEQFF
cdr3_nt: TGTGCCAGCAGCAGGGACAGGGGGGGATACAATGAGCAGTTCTTC
j_call: TRBJ2-1
d_call: TRBD1
v_call: TRBV7-8

cdr3_aa: CASSRDSGFGGTQYF
cdr3_nt: TGTGCCAGCAGTCGGGACAGCGGGTTCGGAGGGACCCAGTACTTC
j_call: TRBJ2-5
d_call: .
v_call: TRBV28

cdr3_aa: CASRQGLRSGNTIYF
cdr3_nt: TGTGCCAGCAGACAGGGTCTCCGCTCTGGAAACACCATATATTTT
j_call: TRBJ1-3
d_call: .
v_call: TRBV28

cdr3_aa: CASGFGGYSPLHF
cdr3_nt: TGTGCCAGCGGATTTGGGGGTTATTCACCCCTCCACTTT
j_call: TRBJ1-6
d_call: .
v_call: TRBV5-4

cdr3_aa: CASIPGQNYNEQFF
cdr3_nt: TGTGCCAGCATCCCGGGACAAAACTACAATGAGCAGTTCTTC
j_call: TRBJ2-1
d_call: .
v_call: TRBV27

cdr3_aa: CASSSTGSGNTIYF
cdr3_nt: TGCGCCAGCAGCTCCACCGGTTCTGGAAACACCATATATTTT
j_call: TRBJ1-3
d_call: .
v_call: TRBV5-1

cdr3_aa: CASSSMGGLAGASTDTQYF
cdr3_nt: TGTGCCAGCAGCTCCATGGGGGGACTAGCGGGTGCAAGCACAGATACGCAGTATTTT
j_call: TRBJ2-3
d_call: TRBD2
v_call: TRBV11-2

cdr3_aa: CASSVTGTLTEAFF
cdr3_nt: TGTGCCAGCAGCGTCACAGGGACTCTCACTGAAGCTTTCTTT
j_call: TRBJ1-1
d_call: .
v_call: TRBV9

cdr3_aa: CASSYDRTYGYTF
cdr3_nt: TGTGCCAGCAGCTACGACAGGACCTATGGCTACACCTTC
j_call: TRBJ1-2
d_call: .
v_call: TRBV5-4

cdr3_aa: CAWSPAVGGYTF
cdr3_nt: TGTGCCTGGAGCCCAGCAGTAGGAGGCTACACCTTC
j_call: TRBJ1-2
d_call: .
v_call: TRBV30